The 27 T cell receptor beta chains below were found in one sample sequenced in a study of brain T cells in children with intractable seizures. The time point: blood from clinic visit 5 months post-surgery; TSC patient then seizure free. Clones were sequenced by immunoSEQ multiplex PCR, and TCRdb holds only the in-frame ones, with some missing. The data hold 340,000 or so clones, with over 85% observed a single time. Sequencing was performed on peripheral blood, taken 4 to 6 months after surgery. The receptors stem from a boy in the first two years of life with tuberous sclerosis and intractable seizures.

This clone was picked up one time. V usage is TRBV30 and J usage is TRBJ2-1; TRBD2 matches at 15 bases. From germline, CDR1 is GTSNPN and CDR2 SVGIG (reference sequence). The V gene end was trimmed by 1 base and the J gene end by 9 bases; junction bases not matched to a gene: 7. The CDR3 runs 16 residues. CDR3 in amino acids: CAWSAGLAGGPTEQFF. In DNA form, the CDR3 reads TGTGCCTGGAGTGCAGGACTAGCGGGAGGGCCCACTGAGCAGTTCTTC.

The chain recombines TRBV12-5 with TRBJ1-3; no clear D. The CDR3 covers 16 residues. The germline V and J ends were trimmed by 5 bases and 3 bases, with 17 bases remaining between them. CDR1 and CDR2 (germline): LGHNT, FRNRAP. The CDR3 region is CASGPPQDRDGNTIYF. CDR3 in DNA: TGTGCTAGTGGTCCGCCTCAGGATAGGGATGGAAACACCATATATTTT. The full variable domain, with the rest looked up from reference TRBV12-5 and TRBJ1-3, is DARVTQTPRHKVTEMGQEVTMRCQPILGHNTVFWYRQTMMQGLELLAYFRNRAPLDDSGMPKDRFSAEMPDATLATLKIQPSEPRDSAVYFCASGPPQDRDGNTIYFGEGSWLTVV.

The chain combines TRBV5-1 with TRBJ2-7; tentative D call: TRBD1 (5 bases). V was shortened by 0 bases and J by 3 bases, with 10 bases between the two germline ends. The germline V gene has CDR1 SGHRS and CDR2 YFSETQ. There are 14 residues in the CDR3. The CDR3 sequence is CASSLAGQGYEQYF. CDR3 coding DNA: TGCGCCAGCAGCTTGGCCGGTCAGGGCTACGAGCAGTACTTC.

The rearrangement links TRBV4-2 to TRBJ2-1; 10 nucleotides line up with TRBD1. J gave up 6 bases and V 1 base, and 12 bases lay outside the gene matches. The CDR3 has 18 amino acids. Germline V gene sequence: CDR1 LGHNA, CDR2 YNFKEQ. The CDR3, as DNA: TGTGCCAGCAGCCAAGCGTCCTTTCTTGGACAGGGGGTCAATGAGCAGTTCTTC. Protein product: CASSQASFLGQGVNEQFF.

The rearrangement uses TRBV5-4 and TRBJ2-3; D ambiguous. The ends were cut back, 1 base at V and 2 bases at J, with 8 bases in the middle. CDR1 and CDR2 from the germline V gene are SGHNT and YYREEE (reference sequence). The CDR3 has 14 residues. The CDR3 DNA sequence: TGTGCCAGCAGCTTGAGGCACTACACAGATACGCAGTATTTT. Amino acids: CASSLRHYTDTQYF.

V is TRBV14 and J is TRBJ2-7, with D maybe TRBD1 (6 bases). The germline V gene encodes CDR1 SGHDN and CDR2 FVKESK. The germline V and J ends were trimmed by 0 bases and 3 bases, with 18 bases remaining between them. The length of the CDR3 is 17 residues. As DNA, the CDR3 is TGTGCCAGCAGCCAAGACGATACAGGGAAGAGTGGCTACGAGCAGTACTTC. It translates to CASSQDDTGKSGYEQYF.

The chain joins TRBV11-3 to TRBJ2-1, with D possibly TRBD1 on 5 matching bases. The CDR3 is 15 amino acids. V was clipped by 6 bases and J by 5 bases, with 17 bases between them. Germline loops: CDR1 SGHNT, CDR2 YENEEA. CDR3 nucleotide sequence: TGTGCCAGCAGGAAATACCCGACAGAGAACAATGAGCAGTTCTTC. It encodes CASRKYPTENNEQFF.

V is TRBV19 and J is TRBJ1-1; tentatively, D is TRBD1 (5 bases). This CDR3 has 11 residues. Trimming stripped 8 bases from V and 1 base from J, with 5 bases between. Germline V gene sequence: CDR1 LNHDA, CDR2 SQIVND (reference sequence). The CDR3 loop is CASGGNTEAFF. The CDR3 region has the DNA TGTGCCAGTGGGGGGAACACTGAAGCTTTCTTT.

The genes are TRBV6-5 and TRBJ2-7; no definite D call. V was cut by 7 bases and J by 3 bases, with 10 bases left in between. The germline V gene encodes CDR1 MNHEY and CDR2 SVGAGI. CDR3 length equals 12 residues. The CDR3 protein is CASTLMGYEQYF. In nucleotides, the CDR3 is TGTGCCAGCACCCTAATGGGCTACGAGCAGTACTTC.

The V and J genes are TRBV5-1 and TRBJ2-1; maybe TRBD2 (5 bases). V was clipped by 1 base and J by 10 bases, with 12 bases between them. The CDR3 runs to 13 residues. From germline, CDR1 is SGHRS and CDR2 YFSETQ. The CDR3 DNA follows: TGCGCCAGCAGCTTGTTCGAGAGGAGGGAGCAGTTCTTC. It translates to CASSLFERREQFF.

This clone came up once. The CDR3 sequence: CASSLWTGTDTQYF. In DNA form, the CDR3 reads TGTGCCAGCAGCCTCTGGACAGGCACAGATACGCAGTATTTT. The V gene is TRBV11-3, the J gene TRBJ2-3; tentative D call: TRBD1 (6 bases). V lost 5 bases and J lost 1, with 10 bases in between. The CDR3 is 14 residues long. Germline loops: CDR1 SGHNT, CDR2 YENEEA.

This chain links TRBV23-1 with TRBJ2-1; D unresolved. TRBV23-1 is an ORF, and what it does is uncertain. This CDR3 is built from 14 residues. The ends were cut back, 5 bases at V and 0 bases at J, with 8 bases in the middle. CDR3 amino acids: CASSGGGSYNEQFF. The DNA of the CDR3 is TGCGCCAGCAGTGGTGGCGGCTCCTACAATGAGCAGTTCTTC.

V gene TRBV14 combines with J gene TRBJ1-6; D is undetermined. Deletions cut 4 bases from V and 7 bases from J, with 8 bases between. The CDR3 covers 13 residues. Germline V gene sequence: CDR1 SGHDN, CDR2 FVKESK. DNA for the CDR3: TGTGCCAGCAGCCCATACGGAAATTCACCCCTCCACTTT. Its protein is CASSPYGNSPLHF.

This chain links TRBV5-4 with TRBJ2-7, with unresolved D. Per germline, CDR1 SGHNT and CDR2 YYREEE (reference sequence). This CDR3 spans 13 amino acids. V lost 0 bases to trimming and J lost 2 bases, with 6 bases between them. The CDR3 DNA reads as TGTGCCAGCAGCTTGGGGTCTACCTACGAGCAGTACTTC. Translation gives CASSLGSTYEQYF.

The V call is TRBV18, the J call TRBJ2-7; unclear D gene. The CDR3 totals 13 residues. The V end lost 7 bases, the J end lost 6 bases, and 16 bases lay between the germline ends. Germline V gene lookup returns CDR1 KGHSH and CDR2 LQKENI. The CDR3 loop is CASYPGQGSEQYF. The CDR3 region has the DNA TGTGCCAGCTACCCGGGCCAAGGATCCGAGCAGTACTTC.

The chain is built from TRBV5-8 and TRBJ2-3; no clear D gene. Germline values: CDR1 SGHTS, CDR2 YDEGEE. The CDR3 consists of 12 residues. V was cut by 1 base and J by 4 bases, with 4 bases left in between. For the CDR3, the DNA is TGTGCCAGCAGCTTGTGGGCAGATACGCAGTATTTT. Protein sequence: CASSLWADTQYF.

The chain is built from TRBV11-2 and TRBJ2-7, with D possibly being TRBD1 (5 bases). The CDR3 loop spans 13 amino acids. V was shortened by 5 bases and J by 2 bases, with 10 bases between the two germline ends. In germline, CDR1 is SGHAT, CDR2 FQNNGV. The CDR3 loop reads CASSLRQTYEQYF. The CDR3 nucleotides read TGTGCCAGCAGCCTCCGACAGACCTACGAGCAGTACTTC.

The rearrangement uses TRBV5-4 and TRBJ2-3; D not resolved. The CDR3 loop spans 15 amino acids. V lost 0 bases and J 3 bases, leaving 11 bases between the germline ends. Germline lookup yields CDR1 SGHNT and CDR2 YYREEE (reference sequence). CDR3 loop: CASSLGYRSTDTQYF. In DNA, the CDR3 is TGTGCCAGCAGCTTGGGTTATAGAAGTACAGATACGCAGTATTTT.

The CDR3 coding sequence is TGTGCCAGTAGTATTACCCCACGGAGCTTGAACACTGAAGCTTTCTTT. Translated, it gives CASSITPRSLNTEAFF. V gene TRBV19 combines with J gene TRBJ1-1; D ambiguous. The CDR3 has 16 residues. Trimming cost V 3 bases and J 0 bases, with 14 bases left between them. The germline V gene has CDR1 LNHDA and CDR2 SQIVND (reference sequence).

The sample holds a few counts of this clone. The V gene is TRBV11-2, the J gene TRBJ1-6; maybe TRBD1 (5 bases). This CDR3 has 14 residues. Germline V gives CDR1 SGHAT, CDR2 FQNNGV. The ends were cut back, 5 bases at V and 12 bases at J, with 17 bases in the middle. The CDR3 DNA sequence: TGTGCCAGCAGCCAAGAAATTTGGGGGTTACCCCTCCACTTT. Protein: CASSQEIWGLPLHF.

The count of this clone is one. The chain employs TRBV7-9 and TRBJ2-5, with 11 bases matching TRBD2. V dropped 1 base and J dropped 5; count of bases not matched to a gene: 15. The germline gives CDR1 SEHNR, CDR2 FQNEAQ (reference sequence). The CDR3 totals 19 residues. CDR3 DNA sequence: TGTGCCAGCAGCTTAGTTGGTCGTAGCGGGAGGGCCTTCTGGGAGACCCAGTACTTC. It codes for CASSLVGRSGRAFWETQYF.

The V call is TRBV5-1, the J call TRBJ2-1; 15 bases align to TRBD2. Trimming removed 2 bases from V and 0 bases from J; junction bases left unmatched: 6. Germline CDR1 is SGHRS and CDR2 is YFSETQ. The CDR3 contains 19 residues. CDR3 sequence: CASSFAGLAGGGSYNEQFF. Written as DNA, the CDR3 is TGCGCCAGCAGCTTCGCGGGACTAGCGGGGGGAGGCTCCTACAATGAGCAGTTCTTC.

The chain is built from TRBV2 and TRBJ1-2, with D unresolved. This CDR3 region has 13 residues. Trimming stripped 4 bases from V and 6 bases from J, with 12 bases between. Germline V gene data show CDR1 as SNHLY and CDR2 as FYNNEI. CDR3 sequence (DNA): TGTGCCAGCAGTGTCAGGTTGACGGATGGCTACACCTTC. It codes for CASSVRLTDGYTF.

The genes are TRBV28 and TRBJ2-3; 14 positions agree with TRBD2. The CDR3 spans 19 residues. V was pared by 3 bases and J by 1 base, with 9 bases of the junction left unmatched. From germline, CDR1 is MDHEN and CDR2 SYDVKM. Here the CDR3 DNA reads TGTGCCAGCAGTTTCCCCGGGACTAGCGGGAGTATCGGCACAGATACGCAGTATTTT. Its protein is CASSFPGTSGSIGTDTQYF.

J is TRBJ2-2 and V is TRBV5-5, with D perhaps TRBD1 or TRBD2 (5 bases each). The CDR3 is 15 amino acids. V was clipped by 5 bases and J by 4 bases, with 15 bases between them. Germline assignment: CDR1 SGHKS and CDR2 YYEKEE (reference sequence). CDR3 bases: TGTGCCAGCAGTCGGATTTTTGGGGGCACCGGGGAGCTGTTTTTT. Translation gives CASSRIFGGTGELFF.

The chain links TRBV7-2 to TRBJ1-4; D is possibly TRBD1 (5 bases). V gave up 4 bases and J gave up 8 bases, with 14 bases separating them. Germline assignment: CDR1 SGHTA and CDR2 FQGNSA. CDR3 length: 14 amino acids. This CDR3 is CASSYAGTGEKLFF. The CDR3 DNA reads as TGTGCCAGCAGCTACGCCGGGACGGGAGAAAAACTGTTTTTT.

The chain uses TRBV7-8 and TRBJ2-7, with TRBD1 matching 8 bases. V lost 1 base and J lost 6; bases outside the gene matches: 8. CDR3 size: 15 residues. CDR1 and CDR2 (germline): SGHVS, FQNEAQ. Written as DNA, the CDR3 is TGTGCCAGCAGCTTAGAAGGCAGGGGGCTCGGCGAGCAGTACTTC. Encoded protein: CASSLEGRGLGEQYF. Together with reference TRBV7-8 and TRBJ2-7, the CDR3 gives the full variable domain: GAGVSQSPRYKVAKRGQDVALRCDPISGHVSLFWYQQALGQGPEFLTYFQNEAQLDKSGLPSDRFFAERPEGSVSTLKIQRTQQEDSAVYLCASSLEGRGLGEQYFGPGTRLTVT.